This T cell receptor beta chain comes out of a study of HIV-infected children after antiretroviral therapy interruption. In the study overall: EBV and CMV exposure was recorded in most children.

RNA-based 3' RACE libraries used unique molecular identifiers. One entry per CDR3 protein, called by TCRdb with MiXCR from the 3' RACE reads. The data hold about 89,000 distinct CDR3 sequences, with about 6.3% observed a single time. Study results and caveats: The Gini coefficient of naive CD4+ repertoires rose, returning to baseline by 3 years. Minor non-naive CD45RA+ populations, like EMRA or stem memory, might contaminate naive sorts.

The sample's treatment: PENTA 11 planned treatment interruption arm or continuous ART arm. Only a few counts were recorded for this clonotype. The antigen is unknown. The germline V and J ends were trimmed by 10 bases and 0 bases, with 19 bases remaining between them. The V gene's germline CDR1 is SNHLY and CDR2 FYNNEI. This CDR3 spans 17 amino acids. This rearrangement joins TRBV2 to TRBJ2-6, with D maybe TRBD2 (7 bases). The input for sequencing was CD45RA+ CD4+ T cells from PBMCs, pooled from several time points, taken from a donor given antiretroviral therapy, either interrupted or continuous. Subset defined: naive CD4+ CD45RA+ CD45RO- T cells. This TCR derives from a pool of human donors with HIV. This CDR3 is CATKGGLQSSGANVLTF. The CDR3 DNA sequence: TGTGCCACCAAGGGGGGGCTACAGTCCTCTGGGGCCAACGTCCTGACTTTC.